The T cell receptor (beta chain) described here comes from a study of cytomegalovirus exposure and HLA in healthy donors. Study conclusions and caveats: When analyzed later, a missense DCLRE1C variant was found to be linked to TCR beta V- and J-gene trimming.

The PCR made use of 60 Vbeta and 13 Jbeta primers. Assay used: immunoSEQ multiplex PCR; TCRdb lists only in-frame clones, some missing. The data contain roughly 150,000 clones, under 85% of them seen just once; the ten biggest clones take up about 5%. Termini included, the CDR3 measures 16 amino acids. As concerns this clone: Its antigen is as yet unknown. The DNA is omitted, as the CDR3 cannot be located on it reliably, and the CDR3 follows TCRdb's listing.

This chain links TRBV21-1 with TRBJ1-6; the table gives TRBD1 as D, unverified against the DNA. TRBV21-1 corresponds to a pseudogene. Input material: PBMCs. This sequence was found in a woman aged 18-29 years in good health and CMV-seropositive. The CDR3 is CASSKAFGQGNSPLHF.